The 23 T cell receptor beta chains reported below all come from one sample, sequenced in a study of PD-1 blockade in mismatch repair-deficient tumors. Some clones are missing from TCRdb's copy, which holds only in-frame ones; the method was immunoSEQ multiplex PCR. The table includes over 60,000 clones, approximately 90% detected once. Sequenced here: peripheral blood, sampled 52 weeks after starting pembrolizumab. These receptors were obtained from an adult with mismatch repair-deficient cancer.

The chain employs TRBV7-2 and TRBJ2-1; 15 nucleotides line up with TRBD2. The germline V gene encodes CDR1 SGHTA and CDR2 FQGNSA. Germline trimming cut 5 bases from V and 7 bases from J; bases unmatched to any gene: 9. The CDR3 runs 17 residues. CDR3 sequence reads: CASSPPPGLAGGNEQFF. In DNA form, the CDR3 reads TGTGCCAGCAGCCCACCTCCGGGACTAGCGGGAGGAAATGAGCAGTTCTTC.

The CDR3 spells CASSAPGSGTGTGELFF. The CDR3 nucleotides are TGTGCCAGCAGCGCGCCCGGATCCGGGACTGGAACCGGGGAGCTGTTTTTT. The genes are TRBV7-8 and TRBJ2-2; D might be TRBD2 (6 bases). Per the germline V gene, CDR1 is SGHVS and CDR2 is FQNEAQ. This CDR3 comprises 17 residues. The germline V and J ends were trimmed by 5 bases and 5 bases, with 21 bases remaining between them.

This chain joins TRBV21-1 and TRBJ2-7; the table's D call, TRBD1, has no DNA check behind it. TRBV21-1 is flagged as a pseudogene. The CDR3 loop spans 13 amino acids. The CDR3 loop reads CASSKARDSLGSF. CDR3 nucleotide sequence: TGTGCCAGCAGCAAAGCAAGGGACAGTCTTGGGAGCTTC.

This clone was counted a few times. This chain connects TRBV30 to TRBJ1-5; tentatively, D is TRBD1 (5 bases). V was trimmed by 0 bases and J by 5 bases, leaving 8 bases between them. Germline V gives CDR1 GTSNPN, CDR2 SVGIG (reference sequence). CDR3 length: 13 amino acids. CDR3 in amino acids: CAWSVRDDQPQHF. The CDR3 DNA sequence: TGTGCCTGGAGTGTACGGGACGATCAGCCCCAGCATTTT.

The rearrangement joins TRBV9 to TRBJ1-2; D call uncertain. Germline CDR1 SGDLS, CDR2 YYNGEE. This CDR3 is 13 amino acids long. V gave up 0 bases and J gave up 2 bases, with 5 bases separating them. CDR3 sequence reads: CASSVEGNYGYTF. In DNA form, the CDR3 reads TGTGCCAGCAGCGTAGAGGGAAACTATGGCTACACCTTC. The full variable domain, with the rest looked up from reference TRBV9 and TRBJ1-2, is DSGVTQTPKHLITATGQRVTLRCSPRSGDLSVYWYQQSLDQGLQFLIQYYNGEERAKGNILERFSAQQFPDLHSELNLSSLELGDSALYFCASSVEGNYGYTFGSGTRLTVV.

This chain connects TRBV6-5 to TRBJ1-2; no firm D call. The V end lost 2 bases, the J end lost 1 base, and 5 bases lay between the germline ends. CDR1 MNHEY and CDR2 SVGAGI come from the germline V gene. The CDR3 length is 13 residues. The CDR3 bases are TGTGCCAGCAGTTACGACAATAACTATGGCTACACCTTC. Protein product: CASSYDNNYGYTF.

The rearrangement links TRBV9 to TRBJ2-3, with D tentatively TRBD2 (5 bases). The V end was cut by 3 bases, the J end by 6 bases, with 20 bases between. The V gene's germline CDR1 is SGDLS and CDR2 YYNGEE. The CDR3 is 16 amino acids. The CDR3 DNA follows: TGTGCCAGCAGCGAGTTGGCGGGTATTAAGACGGATACGCAGTATTTT. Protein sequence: CASSELAGIKTDTQYF.

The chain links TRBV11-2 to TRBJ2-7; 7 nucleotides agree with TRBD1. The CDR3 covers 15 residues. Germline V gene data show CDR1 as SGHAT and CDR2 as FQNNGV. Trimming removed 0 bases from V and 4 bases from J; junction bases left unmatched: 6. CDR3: CASSLDLGRGYEQYF. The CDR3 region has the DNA TGTGCCAGCAGCTTAGATTTAGGCAGGGGGTACGAGCAGTACTTC. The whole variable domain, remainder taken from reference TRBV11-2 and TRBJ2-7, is EAGVAQSPRYKIIEKRQSVAFWCNPISGHATLYWYQQILGQGPKLLIQFQNNGVVDDSQLPKDRFSAERLKGVDSTLKIQPAKLEDSAVYLCASSLDLGRGYEQYFGPGTRLTVT.

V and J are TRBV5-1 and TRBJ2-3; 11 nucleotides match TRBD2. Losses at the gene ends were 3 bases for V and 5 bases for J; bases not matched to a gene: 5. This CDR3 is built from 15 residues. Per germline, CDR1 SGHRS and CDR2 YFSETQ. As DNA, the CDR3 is TGCGCCAGCAGCTCGACCGGACTAGCGGGAGATACGCAGTATTTT. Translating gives CASSSTGLAGDTQYF.

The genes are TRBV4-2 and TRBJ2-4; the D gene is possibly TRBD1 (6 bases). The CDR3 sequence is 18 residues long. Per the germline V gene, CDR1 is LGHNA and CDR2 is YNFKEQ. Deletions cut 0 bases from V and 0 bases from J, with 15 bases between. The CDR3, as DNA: TGTGCCAGCAGCCAAGAAGCCCCTGACAGGCTAGCCAAAAACATTCAGTACTTC. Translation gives CASSQEAPDRLAKNIQYF.

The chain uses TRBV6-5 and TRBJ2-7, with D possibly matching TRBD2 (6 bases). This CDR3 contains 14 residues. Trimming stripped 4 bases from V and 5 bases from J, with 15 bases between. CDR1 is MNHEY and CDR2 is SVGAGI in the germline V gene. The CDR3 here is CASSSVAEGNEQYF. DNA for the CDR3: TGTGCCAGCAGTTCCGTCGCGGAGGGGAACGAGCAGTACTTC.

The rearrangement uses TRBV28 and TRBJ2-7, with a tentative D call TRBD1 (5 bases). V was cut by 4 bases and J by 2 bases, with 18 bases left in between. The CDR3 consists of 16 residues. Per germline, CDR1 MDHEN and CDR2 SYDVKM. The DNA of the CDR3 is TGTGCCAGCAGTTCCGTCAGGGATCCCCTTCCCTACGAGCAGTACTTC. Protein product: CASSSVRDPLPYEQYF. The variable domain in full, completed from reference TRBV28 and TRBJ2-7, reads DVKVTQSSRYLVKRTGEKVFLECVQDMDHENMFWYRQDPGLGLRLIYFSYDVKMKEKGDIPEGYSVSREKKERFSLILESASTNQTSMYLCASSSVRDPLPYEQYFGPGTRLTVT.

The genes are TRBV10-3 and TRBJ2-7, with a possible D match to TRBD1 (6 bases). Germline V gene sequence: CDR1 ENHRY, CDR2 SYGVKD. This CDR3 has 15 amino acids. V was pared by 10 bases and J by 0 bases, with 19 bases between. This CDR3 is CATSEPRDNSYEQYF. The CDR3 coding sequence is TGTGCCACTTCAGAACCCCGGGACAACTCCTACGAGCAGTACTTC.

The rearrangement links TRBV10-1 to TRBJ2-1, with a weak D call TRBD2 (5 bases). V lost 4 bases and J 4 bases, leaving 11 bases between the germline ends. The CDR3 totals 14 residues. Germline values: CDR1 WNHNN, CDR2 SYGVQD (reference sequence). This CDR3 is CASSVGKSYNEQFF. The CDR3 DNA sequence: TGCGCCAGCAGTGTCGGGAAATCATACAATGAGCAGTTCTTC.

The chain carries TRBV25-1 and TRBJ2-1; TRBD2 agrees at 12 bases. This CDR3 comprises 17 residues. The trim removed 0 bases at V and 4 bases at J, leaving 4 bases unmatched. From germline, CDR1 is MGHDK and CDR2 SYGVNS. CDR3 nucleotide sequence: TGTGCCAGCAGTGAATATCCAGGACTAGCGGGATACAATGAGCAGTTCTTC. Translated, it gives CASSEYPGLAGYNEQFF.

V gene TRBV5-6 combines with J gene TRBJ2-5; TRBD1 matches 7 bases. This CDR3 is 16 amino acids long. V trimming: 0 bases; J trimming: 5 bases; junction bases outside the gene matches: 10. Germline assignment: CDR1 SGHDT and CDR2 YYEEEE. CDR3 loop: CASSLEAKGARETQYF. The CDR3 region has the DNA TGTGCCAGCAGCTTGGAGGCGAAGGGGGCGAGGGAGACCCAGTACTTC. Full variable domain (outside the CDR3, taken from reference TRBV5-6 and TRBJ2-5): DAGVTQSPTHLIKTRGQQVTLRCSPKSGHDTVSWYQQALGQGPQFIFQYYEEEERQRGNFPDRFSGHQFPNYSSELNVNALLLGDSALYLCASSLEAKGARETQYFGPGTRLLVL.

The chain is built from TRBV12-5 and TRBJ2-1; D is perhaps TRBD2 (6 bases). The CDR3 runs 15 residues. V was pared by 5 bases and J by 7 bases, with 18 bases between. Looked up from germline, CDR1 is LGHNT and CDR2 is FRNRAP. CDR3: CASGPPTLALNEQFF. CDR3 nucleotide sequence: TGTGCTAGTGGTCCGCCCACACTAGCATTGAATGAGCAGTTCTTC.

CDR3 loop: CASSYYDSSYEQYF. The CDR3 DNA reads TGTGCCAGCAGCTACTATGACAGTTCCTACGAGCAGTACTTC. The chain couples TRBV4-2 to TRBJ2-7; D may be TRBD1 (5 bases). The V and J ends lost 5 bases and 1 base respectively, with 12 bases between them. The CDR3 extends over 14 amino acids. CDR1 is LGHNA, CDR2 YNFKEQ, per germline.

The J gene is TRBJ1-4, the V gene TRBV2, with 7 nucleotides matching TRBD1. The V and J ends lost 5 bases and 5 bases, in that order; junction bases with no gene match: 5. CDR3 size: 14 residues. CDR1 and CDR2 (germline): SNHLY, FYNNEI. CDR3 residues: CASSSGGRNEKLFF. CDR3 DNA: TGTGCCAGCAGTTCAGGGGGTCGAAATGAAAAACTGTTTTTT.

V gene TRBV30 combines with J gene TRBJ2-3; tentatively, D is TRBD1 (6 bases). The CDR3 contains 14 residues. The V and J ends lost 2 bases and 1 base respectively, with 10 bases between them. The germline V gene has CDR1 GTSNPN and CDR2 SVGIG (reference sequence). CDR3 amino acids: CAWSSTGRTDTQYF. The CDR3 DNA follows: TGTGCCTGGAGTTCGACAGGACGCACAGATACGCAGTATTTT. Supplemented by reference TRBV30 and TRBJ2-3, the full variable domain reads SQTIHQWPATLVQPVGSPLSLECTVEGTSNPNLYWYRQAAGRGLQLLFYSVGIGQISSEVPQNLSASRPQDRQFILSSKKLLLSDSGFYLCAWSSTGRTDTQYFGPGTRLTVL.

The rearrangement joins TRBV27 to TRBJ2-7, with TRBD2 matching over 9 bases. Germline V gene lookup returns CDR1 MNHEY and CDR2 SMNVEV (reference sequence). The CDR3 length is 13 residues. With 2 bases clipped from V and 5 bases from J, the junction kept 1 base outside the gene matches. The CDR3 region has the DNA TGTGCCAGCAGTTTACGACTAGCGGACGAGCAGTACTTC. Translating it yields CASSLRLADEQYF.

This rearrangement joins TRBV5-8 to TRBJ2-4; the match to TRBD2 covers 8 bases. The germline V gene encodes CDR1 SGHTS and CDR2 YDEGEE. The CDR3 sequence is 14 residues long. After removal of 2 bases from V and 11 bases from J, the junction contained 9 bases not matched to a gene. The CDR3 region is CASSFYGRAWVQYF. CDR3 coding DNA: TGTGCCAGCAGCTTTTACGGGAGGGCCTGGGTTCAGTACTTC.

Here the CDR3 DNA reads TGTGCCAGCAGCTCCAAGGGACTTTTGGGCAACGAGCAGTACTTC. Protein: CASSSKGLLGNEQYF. This sequence joins TRBV11-2 and TRBJ2-7, with D possibly matching TRBD2 (6 bases). Between the trimmed V and J ends, which lost 4 bases and 5 bases, there was a span of 18 bases. CDR1 and CDR2 (germline): SGHAT, FQNNGV. The CDR3 consists of 15 residues.